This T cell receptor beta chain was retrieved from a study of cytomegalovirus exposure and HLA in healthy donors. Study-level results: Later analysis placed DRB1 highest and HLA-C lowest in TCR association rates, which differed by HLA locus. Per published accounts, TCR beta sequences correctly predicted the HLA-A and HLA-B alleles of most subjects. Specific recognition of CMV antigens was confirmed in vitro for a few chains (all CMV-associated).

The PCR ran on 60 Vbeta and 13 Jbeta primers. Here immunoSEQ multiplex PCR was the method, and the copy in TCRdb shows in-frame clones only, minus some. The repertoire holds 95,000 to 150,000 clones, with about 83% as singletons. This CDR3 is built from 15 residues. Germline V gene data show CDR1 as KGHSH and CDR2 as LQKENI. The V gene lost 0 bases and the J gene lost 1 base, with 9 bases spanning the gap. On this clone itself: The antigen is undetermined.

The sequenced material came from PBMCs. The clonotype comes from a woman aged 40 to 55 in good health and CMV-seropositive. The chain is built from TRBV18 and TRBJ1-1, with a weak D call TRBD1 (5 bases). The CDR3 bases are TGTGCCAGCTCACCACCAGGAGGGGCGAACACTGAAGCTTTCTTT. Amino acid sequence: CASSPPGGANTEAFF.